This T cell receptor (beta chain) stems from a study of a mutant IDH1 vaccine in newly diagnosed glioma. Whole-study context: With temozolomide cycles, or 4-6 weeks after radiotherapy alone, vaccination was started.

As to this clone: Antigen specificity is unknown.

The time point is: week 47, end of study. Vaccinated patients received 300 ug of mutant IDH1 20-mer peptide per dose, with topical imiquimod. Those who donated had recent WHO grade 3 or 4 IDH1-mutant, ATRX-lost astrocytomas. Germline V gives CDR1 SEHNR, CDR2 FQNEAQ (reference sequence). This CDR3 spans 17 amino acids. V lost 4 bases to trimming and J lost 2 bases; unmatched junction nucleotides: 11. This table comes from immunoSEQ multiplex PCR, and its TCRdb copy is limited to in-frame clones, with some not included. The sample lists tens of thousands of clones; approximately 89% were seen once. The starting material was PBMCs, obtained from a glioma patient whose treatment included an IDH1 peptide vaccine. This chain links TRBV7-9 with TRBJ2-1; 7 positions agree with TRBD2. The sequence derives from a man aged 40-55 years with glioma. The CDR3, as DNA: TGTGCCAGCAGCTCCCCAATCGGGAGGACGGCCTACAATGAGCAGTTCTTC. Translating gives CASSSPIGRTAYNEQFF.